This T cell receptor beta chain was observed in a study of blood T cell repertoires in COVID-19. The V gene end was trimmed by 7 bases and the J gene end by 0 bases; junction bases not matched to a gene: 9. The CDR3 has 16 amino acids. In germline, CDR1 is MDHEN, CDR2 SYDVKM. This table comes from immunoSEQ multiplex PCR, and its TCRdb copy is limited to in-frame clones, with some not included. The sample consists of fewer than 250,000 clones, approximately 84% of them appearing once. This receptor was obtained from a woman between 65 and 79 years old with active or convalescent COVID-19. The gene calls are TRBV28 and TRBJ1-5; TRBD1 matches 7 bases. Sequencing was carried out using peripheral blood. The CDR3 protein is CASNLGQAYSNQPQHF. The CDR3 DNA sequence: TGTGCCAGCAACCTCGGACAGGCATATAGCAATCAGCCCCAGCATTTT.